The present TCR beta chain was sequenced within a study of blood T cell repertoires in COVID-19. Study-level background: The analysed material was cDNA or gDNA that came from T cells, B-cell-depleted T cells, or PBMCs.

The germline V gene encodes CDR1 LNHNV and CDR2 YYDKDF (reference sequence). V was cut by 0 bases and J by 6 bases, with 9 bases left in between. The CDR3 is 14 residues long. Data came from immunoSEQ multiplex PCR; TCRdb stores just in-frame clones and leaves some out. The sample consists of 250,000 to 350,000 clones, roughly nine tenths of them appearing once. The V gene is TRBV15, the J gene TRBJ1-5, with D tentatively TRBD1 (5 bases). This clonotype originated in a woman younger than 45 with COVID-19, enrolled during active disease. The sequencing sample was made of peripheral blood. Written as DNA, the CDR3 is TGTGCCACCAGCAGAGACAGGGAAAGTCAGCCCCAGCATTTT. Protein product: CATSRDRESQPQHF.